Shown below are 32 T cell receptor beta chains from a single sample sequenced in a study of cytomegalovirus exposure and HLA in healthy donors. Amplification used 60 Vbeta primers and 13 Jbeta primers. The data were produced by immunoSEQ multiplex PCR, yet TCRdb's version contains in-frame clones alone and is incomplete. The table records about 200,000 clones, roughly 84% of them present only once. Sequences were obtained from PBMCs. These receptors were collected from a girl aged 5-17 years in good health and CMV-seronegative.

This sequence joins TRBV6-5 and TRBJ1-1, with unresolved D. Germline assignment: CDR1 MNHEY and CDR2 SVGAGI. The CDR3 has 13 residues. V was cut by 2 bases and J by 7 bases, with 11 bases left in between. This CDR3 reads CASSYSSFGEAFF. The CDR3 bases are TGTGCCAGCAGTTACAGTTCTTTCGGTGAAGCTTTCTTT.

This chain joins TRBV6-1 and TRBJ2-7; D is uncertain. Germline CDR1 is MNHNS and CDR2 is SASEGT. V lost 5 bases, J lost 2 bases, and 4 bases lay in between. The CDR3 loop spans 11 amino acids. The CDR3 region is CASSYTYEQYF. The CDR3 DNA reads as TGTGCCAGCAGTTACACCTACGAGCAGTACTTC.

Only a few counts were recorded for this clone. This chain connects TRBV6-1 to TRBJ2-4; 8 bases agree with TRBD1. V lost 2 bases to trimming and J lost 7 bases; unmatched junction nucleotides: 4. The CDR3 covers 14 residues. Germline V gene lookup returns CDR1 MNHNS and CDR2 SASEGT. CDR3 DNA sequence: TGTGCCAGCAGTGAACTGCAGGGGGCCAACATTCAGTACTTC. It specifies CASSELQGANIQYF.

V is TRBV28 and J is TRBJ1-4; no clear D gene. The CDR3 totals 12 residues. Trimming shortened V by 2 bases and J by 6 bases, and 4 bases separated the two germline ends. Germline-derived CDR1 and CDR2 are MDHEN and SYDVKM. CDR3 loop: CASSLLHEKLFF. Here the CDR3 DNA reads TGTGCCAGCAGTTTACTTCATGAAAAACTGTTTTTT.

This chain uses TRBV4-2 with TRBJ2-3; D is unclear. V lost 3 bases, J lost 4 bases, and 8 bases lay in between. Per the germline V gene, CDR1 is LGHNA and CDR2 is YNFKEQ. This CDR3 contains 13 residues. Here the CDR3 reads CASSHQSPDTQYF. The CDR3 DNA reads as TGTGCCAGCAGCCATCAGTCCCCAGATACGCAGTATTTT.

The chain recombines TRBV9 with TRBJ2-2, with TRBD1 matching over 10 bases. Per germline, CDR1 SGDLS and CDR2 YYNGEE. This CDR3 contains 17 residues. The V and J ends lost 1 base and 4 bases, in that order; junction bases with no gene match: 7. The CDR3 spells CASSVPGQGVFTGELFF. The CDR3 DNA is TGTGCCAGCAGCGTACCAGGACAGGGGGTGTTCACCGGGGAGCTGTTTTTT.

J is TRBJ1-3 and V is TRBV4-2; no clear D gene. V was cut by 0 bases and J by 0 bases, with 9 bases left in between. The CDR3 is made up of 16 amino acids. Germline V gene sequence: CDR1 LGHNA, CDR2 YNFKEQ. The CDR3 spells CASSQEGTRSGNTIYF. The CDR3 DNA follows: TGTGCCAGCAGCCAAGAGGGCACTCGCTCTGGAAACACCATATATTTT.

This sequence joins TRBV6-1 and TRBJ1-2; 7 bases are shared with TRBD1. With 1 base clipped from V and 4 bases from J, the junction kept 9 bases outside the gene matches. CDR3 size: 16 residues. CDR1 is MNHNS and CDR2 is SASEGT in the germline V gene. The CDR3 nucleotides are TGTGCCAGCAGTGAAGAGGGCAGGGGGATTTCCTATGGCTACACCTTC. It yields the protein CASSEEGRGISYGYTF.

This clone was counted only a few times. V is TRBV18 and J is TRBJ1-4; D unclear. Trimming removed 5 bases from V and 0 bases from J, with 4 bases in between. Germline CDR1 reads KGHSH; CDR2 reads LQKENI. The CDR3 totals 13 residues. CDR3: CASSSSTNEKLFF. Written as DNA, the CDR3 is TGTGCCAGCTCATCCTCAACTAATGAAAAACTGTTTTTT.

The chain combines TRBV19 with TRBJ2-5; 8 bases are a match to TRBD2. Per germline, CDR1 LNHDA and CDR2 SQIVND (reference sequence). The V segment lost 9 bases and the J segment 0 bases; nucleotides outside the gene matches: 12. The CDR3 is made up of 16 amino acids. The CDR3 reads CASKGTSGAYQETQYF. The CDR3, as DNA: TGTGCCAGCAAGGGGACTAGTGGGGCCTACCAAGAGACCCAGTACTTC.

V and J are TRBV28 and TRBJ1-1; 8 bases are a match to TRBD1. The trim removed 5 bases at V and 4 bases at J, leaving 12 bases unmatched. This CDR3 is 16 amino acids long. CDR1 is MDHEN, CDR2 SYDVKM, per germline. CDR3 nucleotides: TGTGCCAGCAGTCGACAGGGGAAGGTTTCGGGCACTGAAGCTTTCTTT. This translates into CASSRQGKVSGTEAFF.

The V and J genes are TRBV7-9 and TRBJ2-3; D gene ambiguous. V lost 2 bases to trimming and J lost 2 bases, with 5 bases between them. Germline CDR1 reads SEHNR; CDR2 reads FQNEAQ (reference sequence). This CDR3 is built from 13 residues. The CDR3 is CASSLWATDTQYF. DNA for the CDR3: TGTGCCAGCAGCTTATGGGCCACAGATACGCAGTATTTT.

In nucleotides, the CDR3 is TGCGCCAGCAGCCAAGTAGAGGGGGCATCCGGGGAGCTGTTTTTT. It specifies CASSQVEGASGELFF. This rearrangement joins TRBV4-3 to TRBJ2-2, with TRBD1 matching 7 bases. Looked up from germline, CDR1 is LGHNA and CDR2 is YSLEER. The V gene end was trimmed by 1 base and the J gene end by 6 bases; junction bases not matched to a gene: 5. The CDR3 runs 15 residues.

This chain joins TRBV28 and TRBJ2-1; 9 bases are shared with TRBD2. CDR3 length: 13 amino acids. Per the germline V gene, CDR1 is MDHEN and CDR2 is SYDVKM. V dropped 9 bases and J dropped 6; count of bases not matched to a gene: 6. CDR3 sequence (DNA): TGTGCCAGTTCGCCGGGACTAGCCAATGAGCAGTTCTTC. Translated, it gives CASSPGLANEQFF.

The CDR3 loop reads CSVTITGYEQYF. The CDR3 DNA reads as TGCAGCGTTACGATTACGGGTTACGAGCAGTACTTC. V usage is TRBV29-1 and J usage is TRBJ2-7; D gene uncertain. Germline loops: CDR1 SQVTM, CDR2 ANQGSEA. CDR3 size: 12 residues. Trimming removed 5 bases at V and 4 bases at J, with 12 bases between.

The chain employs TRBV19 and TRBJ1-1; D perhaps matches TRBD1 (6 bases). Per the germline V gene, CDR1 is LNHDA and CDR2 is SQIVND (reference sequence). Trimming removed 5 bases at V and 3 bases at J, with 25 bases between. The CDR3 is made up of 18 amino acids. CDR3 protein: CASSPSIAGGLLDTEAFF. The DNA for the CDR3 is TGTGCCAGTAGTCCCTCTATCGCGGGGGGCCTTTTGGACACTGAAGCTTTCTTT. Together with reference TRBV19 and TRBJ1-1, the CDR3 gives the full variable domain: DGGITQSPKYLFRKEGQNVTLSCEQNLNHDAMYWYRQDPGQGLRLIYYSQIVNDFQKGDIAEGYSVSREKKESFPLTVTSAQKNPTAFYLCASSPSIAGGLLDTEAFFGQGTRLTVV.

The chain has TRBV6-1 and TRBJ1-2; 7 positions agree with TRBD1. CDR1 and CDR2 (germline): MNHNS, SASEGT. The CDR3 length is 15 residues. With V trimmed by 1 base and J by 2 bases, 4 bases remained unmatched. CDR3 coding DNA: TGTGCCAGCAGTGAAGTCAGGGGGATCAACTATGGCTACACCTTC. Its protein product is CASSEVRGINYGYTF.

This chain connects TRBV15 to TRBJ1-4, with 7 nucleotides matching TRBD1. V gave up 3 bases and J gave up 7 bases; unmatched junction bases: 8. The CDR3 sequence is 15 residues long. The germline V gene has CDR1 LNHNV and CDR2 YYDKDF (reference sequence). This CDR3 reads CATSSRGQKSEKLFF. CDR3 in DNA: TGTGCCACCAGCAGCCGGGGACAGAAATCTGAAAAACTGTTTTTT.

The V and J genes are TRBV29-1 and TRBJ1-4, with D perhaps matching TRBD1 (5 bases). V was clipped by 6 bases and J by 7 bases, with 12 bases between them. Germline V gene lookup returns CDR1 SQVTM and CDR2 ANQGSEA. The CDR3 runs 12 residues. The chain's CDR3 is CSVAVGGEKLFF. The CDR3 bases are TGCAGCGTCGCGGTCGGGGGTGAAAAACTGTTTTTT. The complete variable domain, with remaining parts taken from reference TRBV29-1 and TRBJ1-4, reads SAVISQKPSRDICQRGTSLTIQCQVDSQVTMMFWYRQQPGQSLTLIATANQGSEATYESGFVIDKFPISRPNLTFSTLTVSNMSPEDSSIYLCSVAVGGEKLFFGSGTQLSVL.

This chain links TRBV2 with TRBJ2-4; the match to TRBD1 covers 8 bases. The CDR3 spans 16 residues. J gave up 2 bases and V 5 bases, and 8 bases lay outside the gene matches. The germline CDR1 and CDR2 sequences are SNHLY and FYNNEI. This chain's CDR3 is CASSSRQGSTKNIQYF. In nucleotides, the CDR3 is TGTGCCAGCAGTTCTCGACAGGGGAGTACCAAAAACATTCAGTACTTC.

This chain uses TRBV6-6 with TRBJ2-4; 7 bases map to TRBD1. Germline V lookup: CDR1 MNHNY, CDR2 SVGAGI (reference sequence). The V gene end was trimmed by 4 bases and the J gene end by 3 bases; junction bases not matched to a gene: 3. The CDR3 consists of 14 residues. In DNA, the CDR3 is TGTGCCAGCAGTTCGTGGGACAGCAAAAACATTCAGTACTTC. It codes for CASSSWDSKNIQYF.

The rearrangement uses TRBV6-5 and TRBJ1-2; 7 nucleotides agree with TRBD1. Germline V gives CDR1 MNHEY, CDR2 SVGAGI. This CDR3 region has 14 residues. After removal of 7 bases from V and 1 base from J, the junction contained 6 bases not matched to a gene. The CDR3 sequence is CASTGWDSNYGYTF. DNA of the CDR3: TGTGCCAGCACGGGTTGGGACAGTAACTATGGCTACACCTTC.

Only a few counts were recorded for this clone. The CDR3, as DNA: TGTGCCAGTACCCCTGAGCAGGGTCCCACTGAAGCTTTCTTT. Translated, it gives CASTPEQGPTEAFF. This sequence joins TRBV19 and TRBJ1-1, with a tentative D call TRBD1 (5 bases). Germline-derived CDR1 and CDR2 are LNHDA and SQIVND (reference sequence). This CDR3 comprises 14 residues. The V gene lost 7 bases and the J gene lost 4 bases, with 16 bases spanning the gap.

CDR3 in DNA: TGTGCCAGCTCGGACGGACAGGGAAGCTCCTATAATTCACCCCTCCACTTT. Amino acids: CASSDGQGSSYNSPLHF. V gene TRBV18 combines with J gene TRBJ1-6; 8 bases agree with TRBD1. Germline loops: CDR1 KGHSH, CDR2 LQKENI. V gave up 6 bases and J gave up 0 bases; unmatched junction bases: 7. The CDR3 has 17 amino acids. Full variable domain (rest looked up from reference TRBV18 and TRBJ1-6): NAGVMQNPRHLVRRRGQEARLRCSPMKGHSHVYWYRQLPEEGLKFMVYLQKENIIDESGMPKERFSAEFPKEGPSILRIQQVVRGDSAAYFCASSDGQGSSYNSPLHFGNGTRLTVT.

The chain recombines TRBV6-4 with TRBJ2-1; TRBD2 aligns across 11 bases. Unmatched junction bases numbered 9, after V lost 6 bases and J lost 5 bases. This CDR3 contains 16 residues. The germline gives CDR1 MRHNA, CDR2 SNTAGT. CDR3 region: CASSKDTSGGNNEQFF. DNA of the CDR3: TGTGCCAGCAGCAAAGATACTAGCGGGGGAAACAATGAGCAGTTCTTC.

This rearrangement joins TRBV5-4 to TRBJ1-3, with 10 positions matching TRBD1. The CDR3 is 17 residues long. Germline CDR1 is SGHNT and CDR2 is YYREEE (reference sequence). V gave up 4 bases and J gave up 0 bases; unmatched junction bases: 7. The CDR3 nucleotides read TGTGCCAGCAGCACGGACAGGGGGGCTCCCTCTGGAAACACCATATATTTT. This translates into CASSTDRGAPSGNTIYF.

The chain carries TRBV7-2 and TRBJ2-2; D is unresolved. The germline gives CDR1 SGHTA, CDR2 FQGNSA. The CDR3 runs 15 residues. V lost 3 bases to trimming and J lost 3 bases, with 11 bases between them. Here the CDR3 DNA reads TGTGCCAGCAGCTTTTATGTTTCCGACACCGGGGAGCTGTTTTTT. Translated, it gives CASSFYVSDTGELFF.

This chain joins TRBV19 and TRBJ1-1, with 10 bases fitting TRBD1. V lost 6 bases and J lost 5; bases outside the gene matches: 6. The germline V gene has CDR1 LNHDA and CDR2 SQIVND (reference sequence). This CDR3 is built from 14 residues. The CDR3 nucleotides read TGTGCCAGTAGCCGACAGGGGGCGGGGACTGAAGCTTTCTTT. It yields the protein CASSRQGAGTEAFF.

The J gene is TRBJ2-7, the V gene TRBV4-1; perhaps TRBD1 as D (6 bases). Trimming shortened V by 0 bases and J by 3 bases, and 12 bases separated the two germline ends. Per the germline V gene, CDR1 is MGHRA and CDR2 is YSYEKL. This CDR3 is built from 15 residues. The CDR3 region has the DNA TGCGCCAGCAGCCAAGAAGGGGCAGGGGACTACGAGCAGTACTTC. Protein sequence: CASSQEGAGDYEQYF.

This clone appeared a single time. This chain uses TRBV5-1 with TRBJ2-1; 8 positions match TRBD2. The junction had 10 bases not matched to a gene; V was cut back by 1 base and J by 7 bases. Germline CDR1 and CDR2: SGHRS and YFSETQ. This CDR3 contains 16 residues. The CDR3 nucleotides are TGCGCCAGCAGCTTGTATTCGCGGGGGGCCGCGAATGAGCAGTTCTTC. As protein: CASSLYSRGAANEQFF.

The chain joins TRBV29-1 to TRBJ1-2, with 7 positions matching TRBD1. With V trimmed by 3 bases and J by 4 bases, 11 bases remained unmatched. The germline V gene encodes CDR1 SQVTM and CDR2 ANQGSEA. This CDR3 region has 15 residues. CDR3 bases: TGCAGCGTTGAGACAGGGAACGCTGGCAGCTATGGCTACACCTTC. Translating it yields CSVETGNAGSYGYTF.

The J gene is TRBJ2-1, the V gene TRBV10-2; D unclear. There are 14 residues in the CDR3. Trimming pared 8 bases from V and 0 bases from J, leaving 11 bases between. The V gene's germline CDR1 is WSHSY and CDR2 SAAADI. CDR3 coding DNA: TGCGCCAGCGTACGAGGCGCCTCCTACAATGAGCAGTTCTTC. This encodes CASVRGASYNEQFF.